The 20 T cell receptor beta chains reported below all come from one sample, sequenced in a study of identical twins. TCRdb re-derived calls from the 5' RACE reads in MiXCR, one entry per CDR3 protein. The repertoire holds around 100,000 distinct CDR3 sequences, with roughly 6% as singletons. Sequencing was done on a sample of memory T cells sorted from blood. These receptor sequences come from a woman in her fifties or sixties in good health.

This clonotype occurred a few times. The rearrangement joins TRBV7-9 to TRBJ1-2; TRBD1 matches at 9 bases. The CDR3 totals 15 residues. From germline, CDR1 is SEHNR and CDR2 FQNEAQ (reference sequence). V was pared by 4 bases and J by 1 base, with 4 bases of the junction left unmatched. As DNA, the CDR3 is TGTGCCAGCAGCTCCGGGACAGGGTTTAACTATGGCTACACCTTC. This sequence encodes CASSSGTGFNYGYTF.

This chain connects TRBV11-1 to TRBJ2-7; no clear D gene. This CDR3 has 13 amino acids. Trimming stripped 5 bases from V and 6 bases from J, with 14 bases between. Germline loops: CDR1 SGHAT, CDR2 FQDESV (reference sequence). CDR3 protein: CASSPRLPSEQYF. The CDR3 region has the DNA TGTGCCAGCAGCCCCCGACTCCCATCCGAGCAGTACTTC.

This clonotype was detected ten times or more. The chain carries TRBV20-1 and TRBJ2-2, with 7 nucleotides matching TRBD2. CDR1 and CDR2 (germline): DFQATT, SNEGSKA (reference sequence). The V segment lost 2 bases and the J segment 7 bases; nucleotides outside the gene matches: 7. There are 14 residues in the CDR3. CDR3 DNA: TGCAGTGCTAGATCTACTAGCGATCACGGGGAGCTGTTTTTT. Translated, it gives CSARSTSDHGELFF.

This clonotype came up many times. The V and J genes are TRBV6-2 or TRBV6-3 and TRBJ2-3, with 9 bases that match TRBD2. With V trimmed by 5 bases and J by 0 bases, 9 bases remained unmatched. There are 17 residues in the CDR3. CDR1 MNHEY and CDR2 SVGEGT come from the germline V gene. The CDR3 DNA sequence: TGTGCCAGCAGTCCCGAGGAAGCGGGAGGAAGCACAGATACGCAGTATTTT. Translated, it gives CASSPEEAGGSTDTQYF.

This rearrangement joins TRBV11-3 to TRBJ2-5; D possibly corresponds to TRBD2 (6 bases). The CDR3 has 15 residues. Germline V gene data show CDR1 as SGHNT and CDR2 as YENEEA. V was pared by 4 bases and J by 0 bases, with 12 bases between. The CDR3 nucleotides read TGTGCCAGCAGCTCCGGCCGGGAGTACCAAGAGACCCAGTACTTC. This gives the protein CASSSGREYQETQYF. Supplemented by reference TRBV11-3 and TRBJ2-5, the full variable domain reads EAGVVQSPRYKIIEKKQPVAFWCNPISGHNTLYWYLQNLGQGPELLIRYENEEAVDDSQLPKDRFSAERLKGVDSTLKIQPAELGDSAVYLCASSSGREYQETQYFGPGTRLLVL.

The CDR3 DNA is TGCGCCAGCAATCGGGAACCCTCCAGGGAGACCCAGTACTTC. It specifies CASNREPSRETQYF. The V and J genes are TRBV10-1 and TRBJ2-5; perhaps TRBD2 as D (5 bases). Looked up from germline, CDR1 is WNHNN and CDR2 is SYGVQD (reference sequence). The length of the CDR3 is 14 residues. Trimming cost V 7 bases and J 5 bases, with 17 bases left between them.

This clonotype was observed a few times. The chain recombines TRBV25-1 with TRBJ2-1; D possibly uses TRBD1 or TRBD2 (5 bases each). Trimming cost V 2 bases and J 6 bases, with 11 bases left between them. Per the germline V gene, CDR1 is MGHDK and CDR2 is SYGVNS. This CDR3 has 14 residues. The CDR3 DNA follows: TGTGCCAGCAGTGAACATGGGGGAATCAATGAGCAGTTCTTC. It is translated as CASSEHGGINEQFF.

In its sample, this clonotype was seen many times. The chain joins TRBV12-3 or TRBV12-4 to TRBJ2-3; 11 bases agree with TRBD2. CDR3 size: 16 residues. J lost 4 bases, V lost 5 bases, and 8 bases had no gene match. The CDR3 DNA reads TGTGCCAGCAGTGGGAATAGCGGGAGGGCCGCAGATACGCAGTATTTT. This codes for CASSGNSGRAADTQYF.

This clonotype has a count of ten or more. This chain joins TRBV7-3 and TRBJ2-7; D is ambiguous. This CDR3 region has 14 residues. Germline V gives CDR1 SGHTA, CDR2 FQGTGA. Trimming took off 6 bases at V and 0 bases at J, with 12 bases between the two ends. Here the CDR3 reads CASRPPSSSYEQYF. The CDR3 DNA reads TGTGCCAGCAGGCCGCCGTCTAGCTCCTACGAGCAGTACTTC. The full variable domain, completed using reference TRBV7-3 and TRBJ2-7, is GAGVSQTPSNKVTEKGKYVELRCDPISGHTALYWYRQSLGQGPEFLIYFQGTGAADDSGLPNDRFFAVRPEGSVSTLKIQRTERGDSAVYLCASRPPSSSYEQYFGPGTRLTVT.

At least ten counts were recorded for this clonotype. The chain is built from TRBV5-1 and TRBJ2-6; D remains unclear. There are 14 residues in the CDR3. From germline, CDR1 is SGHRS and CDR2 YFSETQ. V was cut by 1 base and J by 3 bases, with 5 bases left in between. The CDR3 region has the DNA TGCGCCAGCAGCTTGTCGTATGGGGCCAACGTCCTGACTTTC. It yields the protein CASSLSYGANVLTF.

This clonotype has a count of ten or more. This sequence joins TRBV5-1 and TRBJ2-1; 7 bases are shared with TRBD2. J gave up 8 bases and V 0 bases, and 11 bases lay outside the gene matches. CDR1 is SGHRS and CDR2 is YFSETQ in the germline V gene. The CDR3 is 16 residues long. As DNA, the CDR3 is TGCGCCAGCAGCTTGGGAAGGAGACTAGCAGGCGATGAGCAGTTCTTC. Translated: CASSLGRRLAGDEQFF.

This clonotype was recorded many times. The V call is TRBV6-1, the J call TRBJ1-3, with D maybe TRBD1 (5 bases). Trimming took 1 base from V and 0 from J, leaving 13 bases between them. Looked up from germline, CDR1 is MNHNS and CDR2 is SASEGT. The CDR3 spans 17 residues. CDR3 region: CASSEVSGPYSGNTIYF. Written as DNA, the CDR3 is TGTGCCAGCAGTGAAGTGTCAGGGCCTTACTCTGGAAACACCATATATTTT.

This clonotype was detected a few times. The chain couples TRBV5-5 to TRBJ1-6, with D possibly being TRBD1 (6 bases). This CDR3 has 15 residues. Per germline, CDR1 SGHKS and CDR2 YYEKEE (reference sequence). V dropped 2 bases and J dropped 6 bases, with 12 bases sitting between them. The CDR3, as DNA: TGTGCCAGCAGCTTAACGGGGGCTAGTAATTCACCCCTCCACTTT. As protein: CASSLTGASNSPLHF.

This clonotype was found many times. The rearrangement links TRBV9 to TRBJ2-1; D unresolved. Trimming shortened V by 4 bases and J by 0 bases, and 8 bases separated the two germline ends. This CDR3 is built from 14 residues. CDR1 is SGDLS and CDR2 is YYNGEE in the germline V gene. The CDR3 reads CASSYESSYNEQFF. CDR3 nucleotides: TGTGCCAGCAGCTACGAGAGCTCCTACAATGAGCAGTTCTTC.

This clonotype turned up a few times. This chain uses TRBV12-5 with TRBJ2-5; D not certain. The CDR3 sequence is 12 residues long. Germline V gives CDR1 LGHNT, CDR2 FRNRAP. The V gene lost 0 bases and the J gene lost 7 bases, with 6 bases spanning the gap. The CDR3 reads CASGLVRPTQYF. CDR3 nucleotide sequence: TGTGCTAGTGGTTTGGTACGGCCGACCCAGTACTTC.

This clonotype was seen ten or more times. This chain uses TRBV6-6 with TRBJ1-1, with D unresolved. CDR3 length equals 14 residues. Per germline, CDR1 MNHNY and CDR2 SVGAGI (reference sequence). V shed 5 bases and J shed 2 bases, with 12 bases lying between them. DNA of the CDR3: TGTGCCAGCAGTCAAAGGGTTCGCAACACTGAAGCTTTCTTT. It translates to CASSQRVRNTEAFF.

This clonotype has a count of ten or more. This chain connects TRBV27 to TRBJ2-2, with 9 bases lining up with TRBD1. The CDR3 loop spans 15 amino acids. With V trimmed by 6 bases and J by 5 bases, 7 bases remained unmatched. Germline assignment: CDR1 MNHEY and CDR2 SMNVEV (reference sequence). CDR3 in amino acids: CASRRGQGGTGELFF. The CDR3 DNA is TGTGCCAGCAGAAGGGGACAGGGCGGTACCGGGGAGCTGTTTTTT.

This clonotype was detected ten times or more. The chain is built from TRBV6-5 and TRBJ2-2; 7 positions agree with TRBD1. Germline-derived CDR1 and CDR2 are MNHEY and SVGAGI. CDR3 length: 17 residues. Trimming took 6 bases from V and 1 from J; bases not matched to a gene: 11. The CDR3 is CASRPRTGAMNTGELFF. CDR3 DNA: TGTGCCAGCAGACCCAGAACAGGGGCGATGAACACCGGGGAGCTGTTTTTT.

At least ten counts were recorded for this clonotype. The gene calls are TRBV2 and TRBJ1-2; the D gene is possibly TRBD1 (5 bases). The CDR3 extends over 12 amino acids. Germline values: CDR1 SNHLY, CDR2 FYNNEI. V lost 4 bases and J 8 bases, leaving 11 bases between the germline ends. The CDR3 sequence is CASSVQGGGYTF. In nucleotides, the CDR3 is TGTGCCAGCAGTGTTCAGGGAGGGGGCTACACCTTC.

This clonotype was recorded a few times. The chain carries TRBV18 and TRBJ2-5, with TRBD2 identical over 7 bases. V was pared by 5 bases and J by 2 bases, with 2 bases of the junction left unmatched. CDR3 size: 13 residues. CDR1 is KGHSH and CDR2 is LQKENI in the germline V gene. Here the CDR3 DNA reads TGTGCCAGCTCAAAGGGAGGGCAAGAGACCCAGTACTTC. It encodes CASSKGGQETQYF.